Each of the 28 T cell receptor beta chains below was sequenced from the same sample in a study of blood T cell repertoires in COVID-19. TCRdb's table, derived via immunoSEQ multiplex PCR, lists solely in-frame clones and lacks some. This table holds about 40,000 clones, approximately 88% found once. The sequenced material came from peripheral blood. The receptor set was obtained from a woman aged 70-85 years with acute or convalescent COVID-19.

This clone occurred once. The CDR3 loop is CASSYGTAQETQYF. The CDR3 nucleotides read TGTGCCAGCAGCTACGGGACAGCCCAAGAGACCCAGTACTTC. This rearrangement joins TRBV7-2 to TRBJ2-5; TRBD1 matches 7 bases. With 4 bases clipped from V and 1 base from J, the junction kept 3 bases outside the gene matches. The germline V gene encodes CDR1 SGHTA and CDR2 FQGNSA. This CDR3 has 14 residues.

The rearrangement uses TRBV9 and TRBJ1-2, with TRBD1 matching over 10 bases. The V gene end was trimmed by 4 bases and the J gene end by 3 bases; junction bases not matched to a gene: 9. Looked up from germline, CDR1 is SGDLS and CDR2 is YYNGEE. The CDR3 extends over 16 amino acids. The CDR3 loop reads CASSPQVTGGYYGYTF. CDR3 nucleotide sequence: TGTGCCAGCAGCCCTCAAGTGACAGGGGGCTACTATGGCTACACCTTC. Full variable domain (remainder filled in from reference TRBV9 and TRBJ1-2): DSGVTQTPKHLITATGQRVTLRCSPRSGDLSVYWYQQSLDQGLQFLIQYYNGEERAKGNILERFSAQQFPDLHSELNLSSLELGDSALYFCASSPQVTGGYYGYTFGSGTRLTVV.

V and J are TRBV6-5 and TRBJ1-2, with D possibly TRBD1 on 5 matching bases. Trimming removed 5 bases at V and 5 bases at J, with 12 bases between. This CDR3 contains 13 residues. Germline V CDR1 and CDR2: MNHEY, SVGAGI. CDR3 in amino acids: CASSPDRNYGYTF. The CDR3 DNA reads TGTGCCAGCAGTCCTGACAGAAATTATGGCTACACCTTC.

The chain recombines TRBV3-1 (or the pseudogene TRBV3-2) with TRBJ1-5; D is undetermined. Germline CDR1 LGHDT, CDR2 YNNKEL (reference sequence). With 4 bases removed from V and 0 bases from J, the gap between germline ends came to 10 bases. CDR3 size: 15 residues. In nucleotides, the CDR3 is TGTGCCAGCAGCCTAGCGGCCCATAGCAATCAGCCCCAGCATTTT. It translates to CASSLAAHSNQPQHF.

The chain has TRBV9 and TRBJ2-5, with TRBD2 matching over 7 bases. Trimming cost V 0 bases and J 5 bases; bases outside gene matches: 10. In germline, CDR1 is SGDLS, CDR2 YYNGEE. The length of the CDR3 is 16 residues. DNA for the CDR3: TGTGCCAGCAGCGTAGGAGCGGGGAGCTACCTGGAGACCCAGTACTTC. Encoded protein: CASSVGAGSYLETQYF.

V is TRBV10-1 and J is TRBJ2-5, with TRBD1 identical over 8 bases. Germline loops: CDR1 WNHNN, CDR2 SYGVQD (reference sequence). Losses at the gene ends were 3 bases for V and 5 bases for J; bases not matched to a gene: 8. The CDR3 totals 15 residues. In nucleotides, the CDR3 is TGCGCCAGCAGTGACGTACAGGGGGTTCGGGAGACCCAGTACTTC. It codes for CASSDVQGVRETQYF.

The V call is TRBV5-6, the J call TRBJ1-4, with D possibly being TRBD1 (6 bases). V shed 2 bases and J shed 0 bases, with 17 bases lying between them. The germline gives CDR1 SGHDT, CDR2 YYEEEE. The CDR3 spans 18 residues. CDR3 sequence (DNA): TGTGCCAGCAGCTTTGAGGCAGGGGCTCCTGCAACTAATGAAAAACTGTTTTTT. Translating it yields CASSFEAGAPATNEKLFF.

The chain has TRBV27 and TRBJ1-1; D may be TRBD1 (5 bases). This CDR3 comprises 17 residues. Germline CDR1 is MNHEY and CDR2 is SMNVEV (reference sequence). V shed 0 bases and J shed 4 bases, with 18 bases lying between them. The CDR3 loop reads CASSLSAGLYVGTEAFF. CDR3 coding DNA: TGTGCCAGCAGTTTATCAGCAGGGCTTTATGTGGGCACTGAAGCTTTCTTT.

The chain links TRBV5-6 to TRBJ2-2; 11 bases line up with TRBD2. CDR3 length equals 18 residues. Germline CDR1 and CDR2: SGHDT and YYEEEE. V shed 4 bases and J 5 bases; nucleotides not matched to a gene: 13. The CDR3 here is CASSRGLAGGRRTGELFF. CDR3 coding DNA: TGTGCCAGCAGCCGAGGGCTAGCGGGAGGTCGGCGGACCGGGGAGCTGTTTTTT.

Only a few counts were recorded for this clone. The chain has TRBV18 and TRBJ1-6; 7 bases are a match to TRBD1. Germline V gene data show CDR1 as KGHSH and CDR2 as LQKENI. The CDR3 is 15 amino acids. Trimming cost V 6 bases and J 7 bases; bases outside gene matches: 9. The CDR3: CASSRVGTANSPLHF. In DNA form, the CDR3 reads TGTGCCAGCTCCCGTGTCGGGACAGCCAATTCACCCCTCCACTTT.

The chain combines TRBV7-8 with TRBJ2-5; 12 bases align to TRBD2. In germline, CDR1 is SGHVS, CDR2 FQNEAQ. V trimming: 4 bases; J trimming: 2 bases; junction bases outside the gene matches: 5. The length of the CDR3 is 16 residues. This CDR3 is CASSSQTSGGQETQYF. The DNA of the CDR3 is TGTGCCAGCAGCTCGCAGACTAGCGGGGGACAAGAGACCCAGTACTTC.

This clone is a singleton in its sample. This chain connects TRBV10-1 to TRBJ2-3, with 11 bases fitting TRBD2. Trimming cost V 6 bases and J 4 bases; bases outside gene matches: 6. Germline V gene sequence: CDR1 WNHNN, CDR2 SYGVQD (reference sequence). CDR3 length equals 15 residues. DNA for the CDR3: TGCGCCAGCAGCAATAGCGGGGGGGCCTCAGATACGCAGTATTTT. This gives the protein CASSNSGGASDTQYF.

About this clone itself: An end of the junction does not agree with germline; a read error may underlie this. This sequence joins TRBV4-2 and TRBJ2-5; a weak D match, TRBD1 (7 bases). Looked up from germline, CDR1 is LGHNA and CDR2 is YNFKEQ. The CDR3 contains 15 residues. Here the CDR3 DNA reads TGTGCCAGCAGTCAAGCAGCAGGGGGGAGAGAGACCCAGTACTTC. Amino acids: CASSQAAGGRETQYF.

This chain connects TRBV7-2 to TRBJ2-2; 11 nucleotides line up with TRBD2. The CDR3 loop spans 17 amino acids. The V and J ends lost 4 bases and 8 bases, in that order; junction bases with no gene match: 12. CDR1 SGHTA and CDR2 FQGNSA come from the germline V gene. As DNA, the CDR3 is TGTGCCAGCAGCTCCCCCTTAGCGGGAGGGCCGGGAGGGGAGCTGTTTTTT. Protein product: CASSSPLAGGPGGELFF.

The rearrangement joins TRBV27 to TRBJ1-1; D remains unclear. V lost 1 base, J lost 5 bases, and 11 bases lay in between. Germline CDR1 is MNHEY and CDR2 is SMNVEV (reference sequence). The CDR3 contains 14 residues. Here the CDR3 DNA reads TGTGCCAGCAGTTTATTCGGGTGGTCGACTGAAGCTTTCTTT. Protein: CASSLFGWSTEAFF.

V gene TRBV2 combines with J gene TRBJ1-5, with 9 bases aligning to TRBD1. J was trimmed by 2 bases and V by 6 bases; bases with no gene match: 5. The length of the CDR3 is 15 residues. Per germline, CDR1 SNHLY and CDR2 FYNNEI. CDR3 loop: CASRGQGLGNQPQHF. The DNA of the CDR3 is TGTGCCAGCAGAGGACAGGGGTTGGGCAATCAGCCCCAGCATTTT.

V usage is TRBV6-5 and J usage is TRBJ1-2; TRBD1 matches at 10 bases. This CDR3 region has 12 residues. Germline V gene data show CDR1 as MNHEY and CDR2 as SVGAGI. V trimming: 7 bases; J trimming: 8 bases; junction bases outside the gene matches: 4. The CDR3: CASNGQGGGYTF. In nucleotides, the CDR3 is TGTGCCAGCAACGGACAGGGGGGAGGCTACACCTTC.

This clone was seen once. The V gene is TRBV19, the J gene TRBJ2-1; the D gene is possibly TRBD2 (6 bases). The germline V gene encodes CDR1 LNHDA and CDR2 SQIVND (reference sequence). Trimming removed 7 bases at V and 11 bases at J, with 18 bases between. CDR3 length: 13 residues. The CDR3: CASTSGLPLKQFF. In DNA form, the CDR3 reads TGTGCCAGTACCTCGGGACTCCCTTTAAAGCAGTTCTTC. Full variable domain (remainder filled in from reference TRBV19 and TRBJ2-1): DGGITQSPKYLFRKEGQNVTLSCEQNLNHDAMYWYRQDPGQGLRLIYYSQIVNDFQKGDIAEGYSVSREKKESFPLTVTSAQKNPTAFYLCASTSGLPLKQFFGPGTRLTVL.

The J gene is TRBJ1-2, the V gene TRBV15; D call uncertain. There are 14 residues in the CDR3. The germline V and J ends were trimmed by 0 bases and 3 bases, with 8 bases remaining between them. Looked up from germline, CDR1 is LNHNV and CDR2 is YYDKDF (reference sequence). The CDR3 DNA reads TGTGCCACCAGCAGAGATAGAGGGCACTATGGCTACACCTTC. The encoded protein is CATSRDRGHYGYTF. The full variable domain, rest sourced from reference TRBV15 and TRBJ1-2, is DAMVIQNPRYQVTQFGKPVTLSCSQTLNHNVMYWYQQKSSQAPKLLFHYYDKDFNNEADTPDNFQSRRPNTSFCFLDIRSPGLGDTAMYLCATSRDRGHYGYTFGSGTRLTVV.

This clone was counted a single time. The chain uses TRBV15 and TRBJ2-1, with 11 nucleotides matching TRBD2. Germline V lookup: CDR1 LNHNV, CDR2 YYDKDF (reference sequence). Trimming cost V 0 bases and J 5 bases; bases outside gene matches: 6. The CDR3 loop spans 17 amino acids. The CDR3 DNA follows: TGTGCCACCAGCAGAGATCGGGCTAGCGGGGGGAACAATGAGCAGTTCTTC. It is translated as CATSRDRASGGNNEQFF.

V is TRBV19 and J is TRBJ2-1; TRBD1 matches 7 bases. Germline trimming cut 5 bases from V and 7 bases from J; bases unmatched to any gene: 11. The germline gives CDR1 LNHDA, CDR2 SQIVND (reference sequence). The CDR3 has 15 residues. This CDR3 reads CASSPSGGAFNEQFF. The DNA of the CDR3 is TGTGCCAGTAGTCCTTCAGGGGGAGCATTTAATGAGCAGTTCTTC. Full variable domain (missing parts from reference TRBV19 and TRBJ2-1): DGGITQSPKYLFRKEGQNVTLSCEQNLNHDAMYWYRQDPGQGLRLIYYSQIVNDFQKGDIAEGYSVSREKKESFPLTVTSAQKNPTAFYLCASSPSGGAFNEQFFGPGTRLTVL.

Remarks on this clone: Additional DNA sequences in this sample encode the identical CDR3. The chain recombines TRBV30 with TRBJ2-4, with 9 bases matching TRBD1. The CDR3 extends over 15 amino acids. Per the germline V gene, CDR1 is GTSNPN and CDR2 is SVGIG (reference sequence). The V and J ends lost 4 bases and 2 bases, in that order; junction bases with no gene match: 6. The CDR3 DNA follows: TGTGCCTGGACCGCACAGGGGGCAACCAAAAACATTCAGTACTTC. It specifies CAWTAQGATKNIQYF. Full variable domain (missing parts from reference TRBV30 and TRBJ2-4): SQTIHQWPATLVQPVGSPLSLECTVEGTSNPNLYWYRQAAGRGLQLLFYSVGIGQISSEVPQNLSASRPQDRQFILSSKKLLLSDSGFYLCAWTAQGATKNIQYFGAGTRLSVL.

The chain carries TRBV4-3 and TRBJ1-4, with 8 bases matching TRBD1. Looked up from germline, CDR1 is LGHNA and CDR2 is YSLEER. Germline trimming cut 4 bases from V and 8 bases from J; bases unmatched to any gene: 6. CDR3 size: 14 residues. The CDR3 reads CASSLGQGEEKLFF. In nucleotides, the CDR3 is TGCGCCAGCAGCCTCGGACAGGGTGAAGAAAAACTGTTTTTT.

The V and J genes are TRBV7-2 and TRBJ2-5; D is perhaps TRBD2 (6 bases). The V and J ends lost 5 bases and 4 bases respectively, with 20 bases between them. This CDR3 is built from 16 residues. CDR1 is SGHTA, CDR2 FQGNSA, per germline. The CDR3 DNA reads TGTGCCAGCAGCCAAGTGGAAGGAGGGCCAGGAGAGACCCAGTACTTC. Protein product: CASSQVEGGPGETQYF. Full variable domain (outside the CDR3, taken from reference TRBV7-2 and TRBJ2-5): GAGVSQSPSNKVTEKGKDVELRCDPISGHTALYWYRQSLGQGLEFLIYFQGNSAPDKSGLPSDRFSAERTGGSVSTLTIQRTQQEDSAVYLCASSQVEGGPGETQYFGPGTRLLVL.

The chain recombines TRBV7-9 with TRBJ2-4, with a tentative D call TRBD2 (5 bases). CDR1 and CDR2 (germline): SEHNR, FQNEAQ (reference sequence). The ends were cut back, 1 base at V and 9 bases at J, with 13 bases in the middle. The CDR3 covers 14 residues. The DNA for the CDR3 is TGTGCCAGCAGCTTAGAGGGAGTCTCGAGCATTCAGTACTTC. This translates into CASSLEGVSSIQYF.

The chain employs TRBV6-5 and TRBJ1-2; possible D gene TRBD1, 6 bases. This CDR3 is built from 13 residues. Germline V gene lookup returns CDR1 MNHEY and CDR2 SVGAGI. V was pared by 4 bases and J by 8 bases, with 14 bases between. The CDR3 bases are TGTGCCAGCAGTTCGCAGGGGAGGGGCGGCTACACCTTC. Its protein is CASSSQGRGGYTF.

This clone occurred a few times. The chain uses TRBV29-1 and TRBJ1-4; 9 bases map to TRBD1. The CDR3 has 12 residues. V dropped 7 bases and J dropped 6; count of bases not matched to a gene: 3. The germline gives CDR1 SQVTM, CDR2 ANQGSEA. The DNA for the CDR3 is TGCAGCGGACGGACAGGGGATGAAAAACTGTTTTTT. As protein: CSGRTGDEKLFF.

A word on this clone: At one of its ends the junction is not consistent with the germline gene, which may arise from a read error. V and J are TRBV7-7 and TRBJ2-5, with D maybe TRBD2 (8 bases). CDR1 is SSHAT, CDR2 FNYEAQ, per germline (reference sequence). The CDR3 extends over 14 amino acids. CDR3 DNA: TGTGCTAGCAGCTTAGCGGGACAGAAAGAGACCCAGTACTTC. Translation gives CASSLAGQKETQYF.